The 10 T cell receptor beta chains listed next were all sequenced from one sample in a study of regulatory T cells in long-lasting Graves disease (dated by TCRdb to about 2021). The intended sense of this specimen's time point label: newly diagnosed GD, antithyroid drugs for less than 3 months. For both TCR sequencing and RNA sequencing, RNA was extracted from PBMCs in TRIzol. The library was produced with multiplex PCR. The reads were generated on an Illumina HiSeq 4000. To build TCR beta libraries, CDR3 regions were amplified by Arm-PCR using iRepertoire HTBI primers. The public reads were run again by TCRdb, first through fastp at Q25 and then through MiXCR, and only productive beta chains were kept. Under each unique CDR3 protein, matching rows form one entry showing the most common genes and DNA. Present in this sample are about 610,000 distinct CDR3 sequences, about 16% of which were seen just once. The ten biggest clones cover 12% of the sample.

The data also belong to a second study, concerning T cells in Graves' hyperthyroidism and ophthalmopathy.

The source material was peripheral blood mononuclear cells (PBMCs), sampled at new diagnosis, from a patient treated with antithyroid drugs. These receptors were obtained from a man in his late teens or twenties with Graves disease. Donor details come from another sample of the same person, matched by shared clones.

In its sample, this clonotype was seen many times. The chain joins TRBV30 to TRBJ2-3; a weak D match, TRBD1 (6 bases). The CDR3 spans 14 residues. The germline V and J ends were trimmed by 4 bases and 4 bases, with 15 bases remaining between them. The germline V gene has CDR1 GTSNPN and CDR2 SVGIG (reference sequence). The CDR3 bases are TGTGCCTGGACTCGAAACAGGGCCCCAGATACGCAGTATTTT. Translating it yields CAWTRNRAPDTQYF.

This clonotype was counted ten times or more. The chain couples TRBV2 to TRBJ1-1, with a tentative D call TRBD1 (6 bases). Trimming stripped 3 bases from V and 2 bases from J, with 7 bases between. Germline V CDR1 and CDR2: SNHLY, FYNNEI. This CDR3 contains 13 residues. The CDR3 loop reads CASSDRGNTEAFF. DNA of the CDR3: TGTGCCAGCAGTGACAGGGGTAACACTGAAGCTTTCTTT.

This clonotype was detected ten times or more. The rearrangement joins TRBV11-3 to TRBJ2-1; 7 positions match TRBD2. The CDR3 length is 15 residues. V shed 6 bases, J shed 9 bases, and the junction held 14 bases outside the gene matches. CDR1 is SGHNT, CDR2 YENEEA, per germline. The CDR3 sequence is CASSRRLAGRAEQFF. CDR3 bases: TGTGCCAGCAGTCGTCGATTAGCGGGCCGTGCTGAGCAGTTCTTC.

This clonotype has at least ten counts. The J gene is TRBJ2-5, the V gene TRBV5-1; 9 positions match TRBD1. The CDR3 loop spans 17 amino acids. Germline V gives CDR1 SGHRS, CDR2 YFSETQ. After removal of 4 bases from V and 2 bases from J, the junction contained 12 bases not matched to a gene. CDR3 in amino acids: CASSGGDRALRQETQYF. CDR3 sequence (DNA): TGCGCCAGCAGCGGGGGGGACAGGGCCCTCCGTCAAGAGACCCAGTACTTC.

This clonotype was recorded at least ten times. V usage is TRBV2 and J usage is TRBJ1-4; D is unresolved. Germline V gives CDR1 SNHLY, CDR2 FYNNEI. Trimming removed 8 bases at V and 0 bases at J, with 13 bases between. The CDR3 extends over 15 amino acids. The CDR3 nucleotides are TGTGCCAGCGGCGTAGATAGATCAACTAATGAAAAACTGTTTTTT. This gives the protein CASGVDRSTNEKLFF.

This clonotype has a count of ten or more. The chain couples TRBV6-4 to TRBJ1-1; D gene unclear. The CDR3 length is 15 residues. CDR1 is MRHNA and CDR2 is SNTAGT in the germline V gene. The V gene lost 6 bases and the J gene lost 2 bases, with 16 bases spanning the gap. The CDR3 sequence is CASRETGRTNTEAFF. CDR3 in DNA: TGTGCCAGCAGGGAGACGGGTAGAACAAACACTGAAGCTTTCTTT.

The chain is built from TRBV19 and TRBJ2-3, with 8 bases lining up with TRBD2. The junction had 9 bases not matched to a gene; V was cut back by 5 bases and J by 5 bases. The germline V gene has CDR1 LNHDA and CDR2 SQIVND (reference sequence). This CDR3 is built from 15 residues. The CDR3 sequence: CASSPYSGAEDTQYF. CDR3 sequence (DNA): TGTGCCAGTAGTCCGTATAGCGGGGCGGAAGATACGCAGTATTTT.

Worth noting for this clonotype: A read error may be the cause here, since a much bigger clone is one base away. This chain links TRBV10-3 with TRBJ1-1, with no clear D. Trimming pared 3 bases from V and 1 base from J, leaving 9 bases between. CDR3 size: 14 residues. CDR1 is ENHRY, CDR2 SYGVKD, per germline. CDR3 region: CAISDRETNTEAFF. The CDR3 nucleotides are TGTGCCATCAGTGATCGGGAGACGAACACTGAAGCTTTCTTT.

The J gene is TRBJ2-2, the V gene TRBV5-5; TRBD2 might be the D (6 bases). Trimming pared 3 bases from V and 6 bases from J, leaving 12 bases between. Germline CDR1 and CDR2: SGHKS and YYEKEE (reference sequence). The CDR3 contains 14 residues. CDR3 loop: CASSSLGGAGELFF. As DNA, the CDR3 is TGTGCCAGCAGCTCTCTGGGGGGTGCCGGGGAGCTGTTTTTT. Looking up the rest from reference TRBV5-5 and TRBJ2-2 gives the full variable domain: DAGVTQSPTHLIKTRGQQVTLRCSPISGHKSVSWYQQVLGQGPQFIFQYYEKEERGRGNFPDRFSARQFPNYSSELNVNALLLGDSALYLCASSSLGGAGELFFGEGSRLTVL.

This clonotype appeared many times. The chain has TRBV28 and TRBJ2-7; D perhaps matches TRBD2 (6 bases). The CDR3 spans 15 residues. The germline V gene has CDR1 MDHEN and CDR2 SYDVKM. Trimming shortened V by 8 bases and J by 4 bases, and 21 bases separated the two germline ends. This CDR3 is CASALVERVLYEQYF. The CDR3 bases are TGTGCCAGCGCCCTCGTCGAGCGGGTCCTGTACGAGCAGTACTTC.